A single sample gave rise to the 15 T cell receptor beta chains below, sequenced in a study of T-cell reconstitution after alpha-beta-depleted transplantation in children. This sample's TCRbeta library carried unique molecular identifier barcodes. TCRdb re-analysed the PCR reads in MiXCR, keeping a single row per CDR3 protein. The table shows approximately 150,000 distinct CDR3 sequences, with about 8.8% occurring only once. The sample was PBMCs, mostly from graft donor cells, taken 180 days after TCRalphabeta/CD19-depleted stem cell transplant. The receptors derive from a female patient aged 2-10 years who had a stem cell transplant for congenital amegakaryocytic thrombocytopenia, so the T cells may come from the graft donor.

This clonotype was detected many times. The chain joins TRBV20-1 to TRBJ2-5; no reliable D call. Looked up from germline, CDR1 is DFQATT and CDR2 is SNEGSKA (reference sequence). The CDR3 contains 13 residues. V was clipped by 5 bases and J by 1 base, with 11 bases between them. The CDR3 coding sequence is TGCAGTGCTGGCCCCGGTGTCCAAGAGACCCAGTACTTC. It yields the protein CSAGPGVQETQYF.

The sample holds many counts of this clonotype. The chain has TRBV15 and TRBJ1-4; TRBD1 might be the D (5 bases). V dropped 1 base and J dropped 7 bases, with 13 bases sitting between them. This CDR3 is 15 amino acids long. The germline gives CDR1 LNHNV, CDR2 YYDKDF (reference sequence). CDR3 sequence: CATSRGQPGSEKLFF. CDR3 bases: TGTGCCACCAGCAGAGGTCAACCAGGGAGTGAAAAACTGTTTTTT.

In this sample, this clonotype turned up many times. The rearrangement links TRBV20-1 to TRBJ1-6; tentatively, D is TRBD1 (5 bases). CDR3 length: 13 amino acids. V was clipped by 3 bases and J by 5 bases, with 8 bases between them. CDR1 DFQATT and CDR2 SNEGSKA come from the germline V gene (reference sequence). The CDR3 DNA is TGCAGTGCTAGCCCCAGGGATAATTCACCCCTCCACTTT. It encodes CSASPRDNSPLHF.

This clonotype was observed at least ten times. The J gene is TRBJ2-1, the V gene TRBV10-3; TRBD2 matches 14 bases. With 7 bases clipped from V and 0 bases from J, the junction kept 2 bases outside the gene matches. Per the germline V gene, CDR1 is ENHRY and CDR2 is SYGVKD. This CDR3 spans 16 amino acids. CDR3 sequence (DNA): TGTGCCATCACTGGGACTAGCGGGAGCTCCTACAATGAGCAGTTCTTC. It specifies CAITGTSGSSYNEQFF.

This chain links TRBV4-1 with TRBJ2-3; 7 bases align to TRBD1. This CDR3 contains 19 residues. Germline loops: CDR1 MGHRA, CDR2 YSYEKL. The junction had 13 bases not matched to a gene; V was cut back by 0 bases and J by 1 base. In DNA form, the CDR3 reads TGCGCCAGCAGCCAAGACGCCACGTACAGGGGCTGGGGCACAGATACGCAGTATTTT. Translating gives CASSQDATYRGWGTDTQYF.

There are many counts of this clonotype. The rearrangement uses TRBV4-2 and TRBJ1-2; D is unclear. The germline V gene encodes CDR1 LGHNA and CDR2 YNFKEQ. V lost 3 bases and J lost 4, with 3 bases in between. The CDR3 loop spans 11 amino acids. The CDR3 DNA reads as TGTGCCAGCAGCCACGGCTATGGCTACACCTTC. This translates into CASSHGYGYTF.

This clonotype has a count of ten or more. This sequence joins TRBV29-1 and TRBJ2-5; 7 bases map to TRBD2. The CDR3 length is 13 residues. V lost 7 bases, J lost 0 bases, and 5 bases stayed unmatched. The germline V gene has CDR1 SQVTM and CDR2 ANQGSEA. The CDR3 loop reads CSGEGWNQETQYF. The DNA for the CDR3 is TGCAGCGGGGAGGGCTGGAACCAAGAGACCCAGTACTTC.

This clonotype was detected a few times. V is TRBV5-6 and J is TRBJ2-3; 8 nucleotides align to TRBD2. Trimming took 5 bases from V and 3 from J; bases not matched to a gene: 11. Germline V gene data show CDR1 as SGHDT and CDR2 as YYEEEE. The CDR3 is made up of 16 amino acids. DNA of the CDR3: TGTGCCAGCAGAAACGGGAGGGGCATAAGAACAGATACGCAGTATTTT. The encoded protein is CASRNGRGIRTDTQYF.

CDR3 sequence: CASSPPGLAGTDTQYF. CDR3 nucleotides: TGTGCCAGCTCACCGCCGGGACTAGCGGGCACAGATACGCAGTATTTT. The chain carries TRBV18 and TRBJ2-3; 11 bases are a match to TRBD2. The germline V gene has CDR1 KGHSH and CDR2 LQKENI. The CDR3 loop spans 16 amino acids. V gave up 3 bases and J gave up 1 base; unmatched junction bases: 3.

This clonotype was detected ten times or more. CDR3 DNA sequence: TGTGCCAGCAGCTTGGCCCAAAGGTCTCCCCTCCACTTT. It translates to CASSLAQRSPLHF. V is TRBV7-2 and J is TRBJ1-6; D is unclear. Germline values: CDR1 SGHTA, CDR2 FQGNSA. This CDR3 comprises 13 residues. Between the trimmed V and J ends, which lost 3 bases and 13 bases, there was a span of 13 bases.

The table lists this clonotype with a few counts. The chain recombines TRBV6-1 with TRBJ2-7, with D maybe TRBD2 (6 bases). Looked up from germline, CDR1 is MNHNS and CDR2 is SASEGT. The length of the CDR3 is 14 residues. V lost 6 bases and J 4 bases, leaving 16 bases between the germline ends. The CDR3 bases are TGTGCCAGCAGACCTCCGGGACTGACTTACGAGCAGTACTTC. Translation: CASRPPGLTYEQYF.

The chain couples TRBV5-1 to TRBJ2-1; no definite D call. This CDR3 contains 16 residues. Germline CDR1 SGHRS, CDR2 YFSETQ. Between the trimmed V and J ends, which lost 4 bases and 0 bases, there was a span of 14 bases. DNA for the CDR3: TGCGCCAGCAGCCGACGGGCGGCTTCCTCCTACAATGAGCAGTTCTTC. The encoded protein is CASSRRAASSYNEQFF.

Ten or more counts support this clonotype. The rearrangement joins TRBV10-3 to TRBJ2-3; D is perhaps TRBD1 (5 bases). The CDR3 length is 16 residues. CDR1 is ENHRY and CDR2 is SYGVKD in the germline V gene. Deletions cut 2 bases from V and 5 bases from J, with 17 bases between. The CDR3 is CAISERADMHGDTQYF. The CDR3 coding sequence is TGTGCCATCAGTGAGCGGGCGGACATGCATGGAGATACGCAGTATTTT.

This clonotype occurred many times. The chain uses TRBV24-1 and TRBJ2-5, with 8 bases fitting TRBD2. V shed 0 bases, J shed 3 bases, and the junction held 2 bases outside the gene matches. Germline V lookup: CDR1 KGHDR, CDR2 SFDVKD. The length of the CDR3 is 15 residues. CDR3 in amino acids: CATSDLRAGEETQYF. Here the CDR3 DNA reads TGTGCCACCAGTGATTTGCGAGCGGGAGAAGAGACCCAGTACTTC.

The sample holds many counts of this clonotype. The rearrangement uses TRBV6-5 and TRBJ2-2, with TRBD2 identical over 7 bases. The CDR3 sequence is 14 residues long. J lost 5 bases, V lost 7 bases, and 7 bases had no gene match. Germline loops: CDR1 MNHEY, CDR2 SVGAGI. This CDR3 reads CASNWLAETGELFF. Here the CDR3 DNA reads TGTGCCAGCAATTGGCTAGCGGAAACCGGGGAGCTGTTTTTT.